This TCR beta chain was sequenced for a study of tumor-infiltrating lymphocytes in primary liver carcinoma. The overall study: The neoplasms were of stage T1-T3 N0M0, with dimensions of about 4.2 to 11 cm across. Productive TCRbeta read counts per sample ran from roughly 3.8 to 7.5 million and were similar across tissue types.

J lost 8 bases, V lost 4 bases, and 7 bases had no gene match. The CDR3 sequence is 13 residues long. The germline gives CDR1 LNHDA, CDR2 SQIVND (reference sequence). For this clonotype: Antigen unknown.

Investigators took RNA and DNA out together from 20-30 mg of unsorted bulk tissue. The input was about 500 ng total RNA; TCR beta cDNA was made from it with a constant-region primer. Library construction for TCR beta comprised three nested multiplex PCR rounds performed with slightly modified ARM-PCR. The study ran its first two PCR rounds for about 11 cycles each, using TRBV1-TRBV30 forward primers and a C-beta reverse primer. Each CDR3 protein is one row after TCRdb ran MiXCR on the multiplex PCR reads. The sample yields 84,000 or so distinct CDR3 sequences, around 70% seen once. Study outcomes and limitations: Lesser overlap characterized tumor-adjacent and tumor-blood pairs relative to tumor region pairs.

The V and J genes are TRBV19 and TRBJ1-1; TRBD1 matches at 7 bases. The origin of this receptor is a man in his forties with primary liver carcinoma and hepatitis B virus infection. The sample comprised liver tumor tissue from sampling region 1. The subset is: tumor region T1, superior pole. For the CDR3, the DNA is TGTGCCAGTAGTACGGTGACAGGGAAGGAAGCTTTCTTT. The encoded protein is CASSTVTGKEAFF.